This TCR beta chain stems from a study of blood T cell repertoires in COVID-19. The V gene end was trimmed by 6 bases and the J gene end by 10 bases; junction bases not matched to a gene: 12. Germline V gene lookup returns CDR1 MNHEY and CDR2 SVGEGT. This CDR3 has 15 residues. The repertoire was sequenced with immunoSEQ multiplex PCR; TCRdb's copy has only in-frame clones and lacks some. The profile shows about 180,000 clones, more than 75% of them singletons. There are a few counts of this clone. The clonotype was recovered from a woman in her seventies with acute or convalescent COVID-19. The sequenced sample consisted of peripheral blood. The chain employs TRBV6-2 or TRBV6-3 and TRBJ1-6; 7 bases are shared with TRBD1. This chain's CDR3 is CASSEYETGLSPLHF. The CDR3 nucleotides read TGTGCCAGCAGCGAGTATGAGACAGGGTTGTCACCCCTCCACTTT.